This T cell receptor (beta chain) was documented in a study of T cell repertoires in cytomegalovirus infection. Whole-study context: From public TCR beta signatures came an indication of both CMV infection and matching HLA type.

This clonotype was detected ten times or more. Its antigen is currently unknown. MiXCR, run by TCRdb on the reads, gives a single entry per CDR3 protein. This sample has a few hundred thousand distinct CDR3 sequences, with roughly 15% found just once. Whole-study results and caveats: In two of eight donors, the top clonotype was HLA-C-restricted CMV-specific.

This CDR3 spans 11 amino acids. CDR1 and CDR2 from the germline V gene are SGHVS and FQNEAQ. V gave up 3 bases and J gave up 5 bases, with 1 base separating them. V is TRBV7-8 and J is TRBJ2-2, with no clear D. Sequencing used PBMCs. This TCR was recovered from a human donor in good health (CMV status not recorded). Some clones in this sample may be carry-over from other donors' samples. CDR3 amino acids: CASSFTGELFF. The CDR3 nucleotides are TGTGCCAGCAGCTTTACCGGGGAGCTGTTTTTT.